This T cell receptor beta chain stems from a study of blood T cell repertoires in COVID-19. Study-level background: Acute and convalescent COVID-19 specimens originated in the United States, Italy and Spain.

The protocol was immunoSEQ multiplex PCR, while the TCRdb copy is restricted to in-frame clones and leaves out a portion. Of over 120,000 clones listed, approximately 87% are singletons. This TCR was sampled from a man in his fifties who had recovered from COVID-19. The sample taken for sequencing was peripheral blood.

In DNA form, the CDR3 reads TGTGCCAGCAGCTTAGGGGGAGAGCAGTTCTTC. This gives the protein CASSLGGEQFF. The chain uses TRBV5-5 and TRBJ2-1; the D gene is possibly TRBD1 (6 bases). The CDR3 is 11 amino acids. Germline V gene lookup returns CDR1 SGHKS and CDR2 YYEKEE (reference sequence). Trimming pared 2 bases from V and 10 bases from J, leaving 7 bases between.